These 10 T cell receptor beta chains were sequenced from one sample in a study of cytomegalovirus exposure and HLA in healthy donors. Sequencing was performed with immunoSEQ multiplex PCR; in TCRdb, only in-frame clones are kept and a portion is missing. The table includes a few hundred thousand clones, about 86% detected once. The sequencing sample was made of PBMCs. These receptors originate from a woman younger than 35 in good health and CMV-seronegative.

The CDR3 spells CASSPRQGDNEQYF. The CDR3 DNA reads TGTGCCAGCTCACCGAGACAGGGGGACAACGAGCAGTACTTC. The chain uses TRBV18 and TRBJ2-7; TRBD1 aligns across 9 bases. Germline CDR1 is KGHSH and CDR2 is LQKENI. The CDR3 spans 14 residues. V shed 3 bases and J 5 bases; nucleotides not matched to a gene: 5.

This chain joins TRBV4-1 and TRBJ2-1, with 15 bases that match TRBD2. V was pared by 4 bases and J by 7 bases, with 2 bases of the junction left unmatched. CDR3 size: 15 residues. Germline V lookup: CDR1 MGHRA, CDR2 YSYEKL. In DNA form, the CDR3 reads TGCGCCAGCAGCCCGGGGACTAGCGGGAGGAATGAGCAGTTCTTC. Its translation is CASSPGTSGRNEQFF.

This chain joins TRBV14 and TRBJ2-3, with a tentative D call TRBD2 (5 bases). The V end was cut by 0 bases, the J end by 2 bases, with 15 bases between. CDR1 is SGHDN, CDR2 FVKESK, per germline. The CDR3 length is 17 residues. The CDR3 DNA is TGTGCCAGCAGCCAAGACTCCGCGGGTCCCTTCACAGATACGCAGTATTTT. Encoded protein: CASSQDSAGPFTDTQYF.

This chain connects TRBV10-3 to TRBJ1-6; 10 bases fit TRBD1. The CDR3 is 16 residues long. V lost 6 bases and J lost 8; bases outside the gene matches: 10. CDR1 and CDR2 from the germline V gene are ENHRY and SYGVKD. CDR3 nucleotide sequence: TGTGCCATCAGGAGGGAGAGACAGGGGGCTCATTCACCCCTCCACTTT. Its translation: CAIRRERQGAHSPLHF.

The rearrangement uses TRBV27 and TRBJ1-2; TRBD1 aligns across 10 bases. The junction had 5 bases not matched to a gene; V was cut back by 5 bases and J by 8 bases. The germline CDR1 and CDR2 sequences are MNHEY and SMNVEV (reference sequence). The CDR3 totals 13 residues. CDR3 nucleotide sequence: TGTGCCAGCAGTCCGACAGGGGGCCGAGGCTACACCTTC. This codes for CASSPTGGRGYTF.

J is TRBJ2-2 and V is TRBV4-1, with no clear D. The germline V and J ends were trimmed by 4 bases and 1 base, with 13 bases remaining between them. The V gene's germline CDR1 is MGHRA and CDR2 YSYEKL. The CDR3 length is 16 residues. The CDR3 coding sequence is TGCGCCAGCAGCCCCTCAGTGGTCAGGAACACCGGGGAGCTGTTTTTT. Protein sequence: CASSPSVVRNTGELFF.

This clone has only a few counts. The CDR3 DNA is TGTGCCAGCAGCCCCGAGTCGGGCGAGCAGTACTTC. It yields the protein CASSPESGEQYF. J is TRBJ2-7 and V is TRBV7-3; D ambiguous. The CDR3 length is 12 residues. CDR1 and CDR2 (germline): SGHTA, FQGTGA. Trimming took off 5 bases at V and 6 bases at J, with 11 bases between the two ends.

The J gene is TRBJ1-5, the V gene TRBV25-1; TRBD1 matches at 8 bases. Trimming cost V 1 base and J 9 bases; bases outside gene matches: 8. Germline V gene data show CDR1 as MGHDK and CDR2 as SYGVNS. The CDR3 runs to 15 residues. The CDR3 DNA reads as TGTGCCAGCAGTGAATCAGGGACAGGATTTGGGCCCCAGCATTTT. Translating it yields CASSESGTGFGPQHF.

V and J are TRBV7-2 and TRBJ1-4; a possible D gene is TRBD1 (6 bases). The CDR3 contains 13 residues. Germline assignment: CDR1 SGHTA and CDR2 FQGNSA. V lost 5 bases, J lost 5 bases, and 9 bases lay in between. Written as DNA, the CDR3 is TGTGCCAGCAGCGGGCAGGGGAATGAAAAACTGTTTTTT. It specifies CASSGQGNEKLFF.

The V call is TRBV30, the J call TRBJ1-2; no firm D call. Germline-derived CDR1 and CDR2 are GTSNPN and SVGIG (reference sequence). V was shortened by 2 bases and J by 6 bases, with 7 bases between the two germline ends. The CDR3 runs 11 residues. CDR3 nucleotides: TGTGCCTGGAGTCCCCCGGATGGCTACACCTTC. As protein: CAWSPPDGYTF.